A selection of T cell receptor beta chains follows, all from one sample in a study of somatic mutations in cytotoxic T cells in rheumatoid arthritis. Only in-frame clones appear in the TCRdb table, and some are missing; sequencing was by immunoSEQ multiplex PCR. Among over 15,000 clones listed, roughly four fifths were seen once. Sequenced material: CD8+ T cells sorted from blood. The origin of the receptors is a man between 18 and 35 years old with rheumatoid arthritis. Both conserved end residues are part of each CDR3. D genes are given only for firm matches. Size tells how often a clone was seen (once, few, many) or the class of an expanded clone, and some rows leave it out.

V gene: TRBV6-1; D gene: NA; clone size: NA; J gene: TRBJ2-7; CDR3 protein: CASSPEAGSEQYF; CDR3 DNA: TGTGCCAGCAGCCCAGAAGCAGGGTCCGAGCAGTACTTC
V gene: TRBV28; D gene: NA; clone size: NA; J gene: TRBJ2-3; CDR3 protein: CASSLLGGSDTDTQYF; CDR3 DNA: TGTGCCAGCAGTTTATTAGGGGGTTCTGACACAGATACGCAGTATTTT
V gene: TRBV19; D gene: NA; clone size: once; J gene: TRBJ2-5; CDR3 protein: CASSTGFGVQETQYF; CDR3 DNA: TGTGCCAGTAGTACAGGGTTTGGGGTTCAAGAGACCCAGTACTTC
V gene: TRBV6-1; D gene: NA; clone size: NA; J gene: TRBJ1-3; CDR3 protein: CASSESPGRYGNTIYF; CDR3 DNA: TGTGCCAGCAGTGAATCCCCTGGGAGGTACGGAAACACCATATATTTT
V gene: TRBV4-3; D gene: TRBD2; clone size: NA; J gene: TRBJ2-2; CDR3 protein: CASSQRQGGLAGTNTGELFF; CDR3 DNA: TGCGCCAGCAGCCAAAGGCAGGGGGGACTAGCGGGGACGAACACCGGGGAGCTGTTTTTT
V gene: TRBV19; D gene: NA; clone size: NA; J gene: TRBJ2-3; CDR3 protein: CASSIGGRGGADTQYF; CDR3 DNA: TGTGCCAGTAGTATAGGGGGCAGGGGGGGTGCAGATACGCAGTATTTT
V gene: TRBV6-5; D gene: TRBD2; clone size: once; J gene: TRBJ2-1; CDR3 protein: CASSYALAGGDNEQFF; CDR3 DNA: TGTGCCAGCAGTTACGCCTTAGCGGGGGGGGACAATGAGCAGTTCTTC
V gene: TRBV6-1; D gene: NA; clone size: few; J gene: TRBJ2-7; CDR3 protein: CASSERDIGEQYF; CDR3 DNA: TGTGCCAGCAGTGAACGGGACATAGGGGAGCAGTACTTC
V gene: TRBV19; D gene: NA; clone size: once; J gene: TRBJ2-1; CDR3 protein: CASKNYNEQFF; CDR3 DNA: TGTGCCAGTAAGAACTACAATGAGCAGTTCTTC
V gene: TRBV28; D gene: NA; clone size: NA; J gene: TRBJ2-7; CDR3 protein: CASSLSRVGEQYF; CDR3 DNA: TGTGCCAGCAGTTTGTCTAGGGTAGGCGAGCAGTACTTC
V gene: TRBV9; D gene: NA; clone size: NA; J gene: TRBJ1-1; CDR3 protein: CASSADGGEEAFF; CDR3 DNA: TGTGCCAGCAGCGCCGACGGGGGTGAAGAAGCTTTCTTT
V gene: TRBV7-9; D gene: TRBD1; clone size: NA; J gene: TRBJ2-2; CDR3 protein: CASSPGQGARDGSPGELFF; CDR3 DNA: TGTGCCAGCAGCCCCGGACAGGGGGCGCGAGACGGGAGTCCCGGGGAGCTGTTTTTT
V gene: TRBV28; D gene: TRBD2; clone size: NA; J gene: TRBJ2-3; CDR3 protein: CASSSSGTRWADTQYF; CDR3 DNA: TGTGCCAGCAGTTCCTCCGGGACTAGGTGGGCAGATACGCAGTATTTT